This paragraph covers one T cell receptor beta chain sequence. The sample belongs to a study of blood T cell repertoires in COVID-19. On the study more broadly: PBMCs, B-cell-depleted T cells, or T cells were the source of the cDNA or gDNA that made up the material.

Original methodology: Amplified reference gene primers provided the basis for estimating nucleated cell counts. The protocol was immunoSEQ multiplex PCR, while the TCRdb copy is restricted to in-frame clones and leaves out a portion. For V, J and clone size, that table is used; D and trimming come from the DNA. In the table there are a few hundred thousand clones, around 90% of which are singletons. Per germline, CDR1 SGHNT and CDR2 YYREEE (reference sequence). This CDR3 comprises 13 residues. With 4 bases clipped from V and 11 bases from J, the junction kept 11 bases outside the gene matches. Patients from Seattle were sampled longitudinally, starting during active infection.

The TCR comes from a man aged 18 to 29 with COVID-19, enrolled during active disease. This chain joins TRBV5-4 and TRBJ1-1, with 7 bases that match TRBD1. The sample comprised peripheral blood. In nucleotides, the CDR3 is TGTGCCAGCAGCCTACCGACAGGGCCATTGGCTTTCTTT. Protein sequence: CASSLPTGPLAFF.